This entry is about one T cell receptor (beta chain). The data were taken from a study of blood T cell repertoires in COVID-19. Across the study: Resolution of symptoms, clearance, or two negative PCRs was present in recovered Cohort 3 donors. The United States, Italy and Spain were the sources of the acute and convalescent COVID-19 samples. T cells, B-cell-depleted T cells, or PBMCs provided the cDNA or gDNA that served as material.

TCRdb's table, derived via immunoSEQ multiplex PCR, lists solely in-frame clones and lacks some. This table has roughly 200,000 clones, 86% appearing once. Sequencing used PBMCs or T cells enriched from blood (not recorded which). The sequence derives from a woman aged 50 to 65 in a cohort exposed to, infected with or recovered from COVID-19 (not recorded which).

The CDR3 here is CASSLAGATDTQYF. The DNA of the CDR3 is TGTGCCAGCAGCTTGGCGGGGGCCACAGATACGCAGTATTTT. The chain recombines TRBV11-3 with TRBJ2-3; D perhaps matches TRBD2 (7 bases). Germline V gives CDR1 SGHNT, CDR2 YENEEA. The V end lost 3 bases, the J end lost 2 bases, and 9 bases lay between the germline ends. This CDR3 has 14 residues.